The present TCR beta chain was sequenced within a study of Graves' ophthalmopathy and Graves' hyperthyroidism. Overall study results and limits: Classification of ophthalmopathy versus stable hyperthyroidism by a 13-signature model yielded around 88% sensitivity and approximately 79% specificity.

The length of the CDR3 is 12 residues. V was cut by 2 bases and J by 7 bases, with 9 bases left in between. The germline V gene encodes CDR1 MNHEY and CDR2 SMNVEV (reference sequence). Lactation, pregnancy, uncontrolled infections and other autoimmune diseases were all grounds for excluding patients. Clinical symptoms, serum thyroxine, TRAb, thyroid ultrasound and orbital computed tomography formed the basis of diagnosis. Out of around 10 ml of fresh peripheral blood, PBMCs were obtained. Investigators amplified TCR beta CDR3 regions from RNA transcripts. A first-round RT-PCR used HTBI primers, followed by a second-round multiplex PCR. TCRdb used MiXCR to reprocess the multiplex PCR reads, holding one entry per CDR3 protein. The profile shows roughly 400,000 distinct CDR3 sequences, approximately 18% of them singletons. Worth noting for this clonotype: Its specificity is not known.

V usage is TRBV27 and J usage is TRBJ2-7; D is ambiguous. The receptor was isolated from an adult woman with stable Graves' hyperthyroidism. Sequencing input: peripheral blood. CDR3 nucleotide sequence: TGTGCCAGCAGTTTACTCGGACGGGAGCAGTACTTC. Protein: CASSLLGREQYF.